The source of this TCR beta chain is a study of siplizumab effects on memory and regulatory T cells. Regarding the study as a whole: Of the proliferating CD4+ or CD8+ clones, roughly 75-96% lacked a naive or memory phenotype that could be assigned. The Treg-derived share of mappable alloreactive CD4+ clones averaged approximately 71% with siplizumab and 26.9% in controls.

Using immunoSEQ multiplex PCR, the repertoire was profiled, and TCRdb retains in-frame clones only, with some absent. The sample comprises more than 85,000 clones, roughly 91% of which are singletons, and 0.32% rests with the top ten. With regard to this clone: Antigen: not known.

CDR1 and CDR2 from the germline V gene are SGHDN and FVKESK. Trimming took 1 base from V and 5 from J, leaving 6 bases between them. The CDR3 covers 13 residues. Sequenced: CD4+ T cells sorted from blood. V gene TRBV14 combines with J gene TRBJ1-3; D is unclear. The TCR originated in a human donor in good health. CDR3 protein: CASSQGGRNTIYF. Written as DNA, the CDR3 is TGTGCCAGCAGCCAAGGAGGGAGAAACACCATATATTTT.